Included here is one TCR beta chain sequence, with context. The antigen is not known. Other DNA sequences within the sample encode an identical CDR3. The data stem from a study of shared clonotypes between healthy human individuals. Study-wide points: Some naive CD4 clonotypes, roughly 4.5%, turned up in common across a handful of donors. Compared with clonotypes that all four donors shared, non-shared clonotypes had lower generation probabilities.

V lost 5 bases to trimming and J lost 0 bases, with 6 bases between them. Germline loops: CDR1 SQVTM, CDR2 ANQGSEA. The CDR3 is 12 residues long. Subsets obtained from CD4+ cells comprised CD45RA+ naive and CD45RA-negative memory cells. Clones were read by immunoSEQ multiplex PCR, and TCRdb kept only the in-frame ones, dropping some. The table records more than 2 million clones, approximately 94% of them present only once. This chain uses TRBV29-1 with TRBJ2-3; D is ambiguous. This receptor was taken from a man between 18 and 35 years old in good health. Sample: naive CD4+ T cells sorted from blood. Subset indicated: CD45RA+ positively selected. The CDR3 is CSVRSSTDTQYF. The DNA for the CDR3 is TGCAGCGTTCGTTCTAGCACAGATACGCAGTATTTT.